This T cell receptor beta chain was recorded in a study of blood T cells in healthy people across ages (dated by TCRdb to between 2015 and 2016). About the study as a whole: In model experiments, template switching captured roughly one uniquely barcoded TCR beta cDNA molecule for every two T cells. To track age-related changes in TCR beta repertoire diversity, the study relied on deep sequencing normalized with unique cDNA molecular identifiers. Donors were grouped into four age groups: young (average roughly 17 years), middle-aged (approximately 41), aged (approximately 58) and long-lived (less than 85). Donors of different ages were randomly distributed across sequencing lanes to avoid experimental bias. Two additional independent replicas of 1 million unique cDNA reads from the same blood draw were analyzed for two donors (one aged 18 to 30 and one aged 80 or older).

The donors were roughly 39 Caucasian individuals from Russia, aged roughly 6 to 90 years, who were systemically healthy. Around 9.9 milliliters of peripheral blood were collected from each donor into EDTA-treated Vacutainer tubes. Ficoll-Paque density-gradient centrifugation was used to isolate PBMCs, with at least 7 million per sample. Total RNA was extracted from PBMCs with Trizol reagent, with at least 6 micrograms obtained per sample. The percentages of naive CD45RAhigh/CD27high T cells were determined by flow cytometry on a PBMC aliquot from every donor. Library preparation was by 5' RACE. The sequencer was an Illumina HiSeq 2500. A second PCR of roughly 7 to 11 cycles was run with a J-beta primer mix and a sample-barcoded 5' primer. A unique molecular identifier was introduced onto each TCR beta cDNA molecule by a template-switch 5' adaptor carrying 12 random nucleotides. At least 2.5 million CDR3-containing paired-end reads were obtained from each sample. First-strand cDNA was synthesized from all RNA with the Mint cDNA synthesis kit, primed by a TRBC-specific oligonucleotide. Following uracil-DNA glycosylase treatment, all cDNA underwent a first 18-cycle PCR with the universal primers M1SS and BC2_uni_R. As for the original processing: Normalization of each sample was performed by random selection of 1 million high-quality reads, each carrying a distinct molecular identifier. Reads with shared molecular identifiers were discarded instead of being binned into consensus sequences. MiTCR, run with a Q25 quality threshold and the strictest error-elimination algorithm, handled CDR3 identification, clonotype clustering and error correction. A nonparametric unseen species model using Euler transformation provided a lower-bound estimate of total TCR beta diversity. In TCRdb, the public reads were trimmed at Q25 with fastp and aligned with MiXCR, with productive beta chains retained. Each CDR3 protein gets just one entry, which takes the most common genes and DNA from the rows behind it. These V and J calls originate from TCRdb's pipeline instead of the authors' own analysis. This sample is represented by around 1.5 million distinct CDR3 sequences; roughly 32% of them were singletons. The top ten clones comprise approximately 11% of the sample.

Reading from cysteine to phenylalanine, the CDR3 counts 20 amino acids. The CDR3 DNA has 60 bases and is translated from base 1. On this clonotype: Its cognate antigen has yet to be identified. Base-call qualities are not available, and no considerably larger clone is one nucleotide away.

Broad study findings and their caveats: As age increased, observed TCR beta diversity per million T cells dropped in a roughly linear way, and a significant reduction was already evident by age about 36. There was a strong correlation between observed TCR beta diversity and the percentage of naive T cells measured by flow cytometry. Bulk unsorted PBMC profiling prevented conclusive comparison of naive and antigen-experienced compartments. Estimates of total diversity from one million sequenced T cells were regarded as lower bounds and underestimates. The long-lived group showed more naive CD4+ T cells, fewer expanded clones and increased TCR diversity than the aged group, suggesting age selection. Donor CMV infection status was unknown, potentially confounding age-related changes in expanded clonotypes.

The receptor was isolated from a woman aged 30 to 39 in good health. The chain is made from TRBV21-1 and TRBJ1-1. TRBV21-1 is shown as a pseudogene. Sequencing used blood. CDR3 reads: CASSKVQFDPLIVTNTEAFF. Here is the DNA: TGTGCCAGCAGCAAAGTGCAGTTCGACCCATTGATCGTTACAAACACTGAAGCTTTCTTT.